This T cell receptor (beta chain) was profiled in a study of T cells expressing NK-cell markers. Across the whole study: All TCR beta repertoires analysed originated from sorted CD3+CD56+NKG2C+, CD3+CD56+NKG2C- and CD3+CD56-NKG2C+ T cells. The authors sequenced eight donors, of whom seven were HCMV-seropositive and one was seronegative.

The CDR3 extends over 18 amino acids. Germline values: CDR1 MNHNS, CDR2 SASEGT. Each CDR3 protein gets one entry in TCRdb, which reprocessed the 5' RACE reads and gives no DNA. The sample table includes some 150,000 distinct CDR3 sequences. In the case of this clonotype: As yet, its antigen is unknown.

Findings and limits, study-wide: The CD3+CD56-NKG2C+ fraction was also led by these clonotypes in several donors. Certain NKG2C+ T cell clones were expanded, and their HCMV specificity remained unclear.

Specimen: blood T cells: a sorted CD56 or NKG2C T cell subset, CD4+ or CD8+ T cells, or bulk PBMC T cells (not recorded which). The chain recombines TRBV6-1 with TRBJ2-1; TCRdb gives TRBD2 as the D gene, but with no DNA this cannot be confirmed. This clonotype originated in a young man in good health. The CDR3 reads CASSPLRVAGGAHHEQFF.